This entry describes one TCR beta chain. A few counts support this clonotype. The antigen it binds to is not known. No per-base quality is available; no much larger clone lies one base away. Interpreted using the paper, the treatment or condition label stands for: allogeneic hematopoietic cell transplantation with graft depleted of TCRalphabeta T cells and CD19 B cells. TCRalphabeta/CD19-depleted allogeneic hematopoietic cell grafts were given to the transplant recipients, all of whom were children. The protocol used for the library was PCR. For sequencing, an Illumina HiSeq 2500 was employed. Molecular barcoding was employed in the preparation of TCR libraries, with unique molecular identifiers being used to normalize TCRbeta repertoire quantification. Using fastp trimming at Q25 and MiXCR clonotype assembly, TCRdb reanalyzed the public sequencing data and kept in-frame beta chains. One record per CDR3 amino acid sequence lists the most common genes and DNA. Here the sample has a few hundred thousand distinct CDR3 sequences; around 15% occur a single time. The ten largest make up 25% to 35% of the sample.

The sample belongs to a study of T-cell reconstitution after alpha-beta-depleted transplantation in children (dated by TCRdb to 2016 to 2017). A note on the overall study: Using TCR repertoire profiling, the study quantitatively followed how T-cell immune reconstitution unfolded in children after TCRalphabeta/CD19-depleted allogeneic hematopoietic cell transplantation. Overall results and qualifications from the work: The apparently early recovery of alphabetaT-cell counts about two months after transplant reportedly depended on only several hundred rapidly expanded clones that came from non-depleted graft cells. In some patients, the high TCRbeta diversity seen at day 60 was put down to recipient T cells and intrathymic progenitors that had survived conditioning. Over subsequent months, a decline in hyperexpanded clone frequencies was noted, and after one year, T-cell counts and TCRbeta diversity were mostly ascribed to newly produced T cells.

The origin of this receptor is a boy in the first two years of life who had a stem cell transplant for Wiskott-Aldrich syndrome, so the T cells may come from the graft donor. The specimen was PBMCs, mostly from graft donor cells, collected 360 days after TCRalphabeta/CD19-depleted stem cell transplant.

The CDR3 corresponds to CSAQDRGAGNTEAFF. The DNA sequence reads TGCAGTGCTCAGGACAGGGGCGCAGGGAACACTGAAGCTTTCTTT. This receptor chain uses TRBV20-1 and TRBJ1-1, with 9 bases matching TRBD1. Trimming takes 5 bases off V and 1 base off J; junction bases not matched to a gene: 8. The CDR3 sequence holds 15 residues, the cysteine and phenylalanine included. This entry keeps only the CDR3 DNA: 45 bases, framed from base 1. Sequences DFQATT (CDR1) and SNEGSKA (CDR2) are obtained from the germline V gene (reference sequence).